A single sample gave rise to the 25 T cell receptor beta chains below, sequenced in a study of blood T cell repertoires in COVID-19. Profiling relied on immunoSEQ multiplex PCR, and the TCRdb table lists in-frame clones only, not all of them. The repertoire holds over 75,000 clones, with around nine tenths as singletons. Input material: peripheral blood. These TCRs come from a man in his 60s with acute or convalescent COVID-19.

The chain has TRBV7-6 and TRBJ2-3; TRBD2 matches at 11 bases. The CDR3 loop spans 15 amino acids. V lost 5 bases and J lost 2; bases outside the gene matches: 3. The V gene's germline CDR1 is SGHVS and CDR2 FNYEAQ. This CDR3 is CASSISGRVTDTQYF. The DNA of the CDR3 is TGTGCCAGCAGCATTAGCGGGAGGGTCACAGATACGCAGTATTTT.

The chain recombines TRBV11-1 with TRBJ2-5; D gene ambiguous. The CDR3 length is 12 residues. Trimming took off 5 bases at V and 5 bases at J, with 9 bases between the two ends. Germline V gives CDR1 SGHAT, CDR2 FQDESV (reference sequence). Written as DNA, the CDR3 is TGTGCCAGCAGCCCGACCGGGGAGACCCAGTACTTC. Translated: CASSPTGETQYF.

The V call is TRBV3-1 (or the pseudogene TRBV3-2), the J call TRBJ2-2; tentatively, D is TRBD1 (5 bases). V lost 5 bases, J lost 7 bases, and 11 bases lay in between. Looked up from germline, CDR1 is LGHDT and CDR2 is YNNKEL (reference sequence). The CDR3 runs 13 residues. In DNA, the CDR3 is TGTGCCAGCAGCGCAACAGGTGGCGGGGAGCTGTTTTTT. Its translation is CASSATGGGELFF.

This rearrangement joins TRBV27 to TRBJ2-7; 9 bases align to TRBD1. The CDR3 runs 15 residues. Germline values: CDR1 MNHEY, CDR2 SMNVEV (reference sequence). J was trimmed by 2 bases and V by 9 bases; bases with no gene match: 11. The CDR3 here is CASTYRGLGAYEQYF. The CDR3 DNA follows: TGTGCCAGTACCTACAGGGGGCTGGGGGCCTACGAGCAGTACTTC.

The chain recombines TRBV6-2 or TRBV6-3 with TRBJ1-1, with a weak D call TRBD1 (5 bases). The CDR3 is 14 residues long. Germline CDR1 reads MNHEY; CDR2 reads SVGEGT. Trimming shortened V by 0 bases and J by 6 bases, and 11 bases separated the two germline ends. The CDR3 DNA is TGTGCCAGCAGTTACTCGAACCAGGGCTCTGAAGCTTTCTTT. It codes for CASSYSNQGSEAFF.

The chain carries TRBV6-5 and TRBJ1-1; no firm D call. Deletions cut 0 bases from V and 1 base from J, with 9 bases between. The CDR3 extends over 15 amino acids. Per the germline V gene, CDR1 is MNHEY and CDR2 is SVGAGI. CDR3 nucleotide sequence: TGTGCCAGCAGTTACTCAGAGGGCAGGAACACTGAAGCTTTCTTT. As protein: CASSYSEGRNTEAFF.

CDR3 sequence reads: CAISEYSNQPQHF. CDR3 nucleotides: TGTGCCATCAGTGAATATAGCAATCAGCCCCAGCATTTT. The genes are TRBV10-3 and TRBJ1-5; no clear D. Germline CDR1 ENHRY, CDR2 SYGVKD. Trimming pared 3 bases from V and 0 bases from J, leaving 3 bases between. The CDR3 totals 13 residues.

V usage is TRBV19 and J usage is TRBJ1-2; tentative D call: TRBD1 (6 bases). V was cut by 4 bases and J by 5 bases, with 14 bases left in between. CDR3 size: 14 residues. Germline V gene lookup returns CDR1 LNHDA and CDR2 SQIVND (reference sequence). DNA for the CDR3: TGTGCCAGTAGTACCACAGGGTCCCAATATGGCTACACCTTC. Translating it yields CASSTTGSQYGYTF.

This chain links TRBV9 with TRBJ2-3, with D unclear. V was shortened by 4 bases and J by 2 bases, with 8 bases between the two germline ends. The germline CDR1 and CDR2 sequences are SGDLS and YYNGEE. The CDR3 length is 13 residues. The DNA for the CDR3 is TGTGCCAGCAGCCCCCGACACACAGATACGCAGTATTTT. Amino acid sequence: CASSPRHTDTQYF.

In this sample, this clone turned up a few times. The chain joins TRBV6-2 or TRBV6-3 to TRBJ1-2; 9 bases line up with TRBD1. Germline V gives CDR1 MNHEY, CDR2 SVGEGT. J was trimmed by 3 bases and V by 2 bases; bases with no gene match: 4. The CDR3 is 15 amino acids. CDR3 bases: TGTGCCAGCAGTTACCCACAGGGGGCGGACTATGGCTACACCTTC. Translated, it gives CASSYPQGADYGYTF.

The chain is built from TRBV5-1 and TRBJ2-5; possibly TRBD1 for D (5 bases). Between the trimmed V and J ends, which lost 4 bases and 3 bases, there was a span of 10 bases. Germline CDR1 and CDR2: SGHRS and YFSETQ. The CDR3 length is 13 residues. CDR3 sequence: CASSPRTKETQYF. CDR3 nucleotide sequence: TGCGCCAGCAGCCCCCGGACAAAAGAGACCCAGTACTTC.

The chain joins TRBV7-2 to TRBJ2-7; TRBD1 is a possible D gene (6 bases). V lost 4 bases and J 2 bases, leaving 9 bases between the germline ends. CDR1 and CDR2 from the germline V gene are SGHTA and FQGNSA. This CDR3 contains 13 residues. The CDR3 sequence is CASSSDRTYEQYF. The CDR3 DNA follows: TGTGCCAGCAGCTCGGACAGAACCTACGAGCAGTACTTC.

The chain carries TRBV30 and TRBJ1-1; D may be TRBD1 (5 bases). Germline V CDR1 and CDR2: GTSNPN, SVGIG (reference sequence). CDR3 size: 13 residues. V was pared by 5 bases and J by 3 bases, with 13 bases between. The CDR3 sequence: CAWELGADTEAFF. In DNA form, the CDR3 reads TGTGCCTGGGAATTAGGGGCCGACACTGAAGCTTTCTTT.

V gene TRBV27 combines with J gene TRBJ1-1, with TRBD1 matching 7 bases. Germline CDR1 reads MNHEY; CDR2 reads SMNVEV (reference sequence). V was pared by 7 bases and J by 0 bases, with 2 bases of the junction left unmatched. This CDR3 comprises 13 residues. CDR3 amino acids: CASKTGVNTEAFF. CDR3 DNA sequence: TGTGCCAGCAAAACAGGGGTGAACACTGAAGCTTTCTTT.

The V call is TRBV30, the J call TRBJ2-1; possibly TRBD2 for D (6 bases). Trimming took off 0 bases at V and 8 bases at J, with 17 bases between the two ends. CDR1 is GTSNPN, CDR2 SVGIG, per germline (reference sequence). The CDR3 is 15 amino acids. CDR3: CAWSVLEGGYDEQFF. Written as DNA, the CDR3 is TGTGCCTGGAGTGTACTGGAGGGAGGTTACGATGAGCAGTTCTTC.

The chain couples TRBV9 to TRBJ2-7; TRBD1 matches at 8 bases. There are 16 residues in the CDR3. After removal of 4 bases from V and 4 bases from J, the junction contained 13 bases not matched to a gene. The germline V gene has CDR1 SGDLS and CDR2 YYNGEE. The chain's CDR3 is CASSSRTGPMGYEQYF. In DNA, the CDR3 is TGTGCCAGCAGCTCCCGGACAGGGCCTATGGGGTACGAGCAGTACTTC.

This chain links TRBV2 with TRBJ1-5; no clear D gene. Germline V gives CDR1 SNHLY, CDR2 FYNNEI. V was cut by 1 base and J by 4 bases, with 8 bases left in between. The CDR3 has 14 amino acids. This CDR3 is CASSEGQNNQPQHF. DNA for the CDR3: TGTGCCAGCAGTGAAGGTCAGAATAATCAGCCCCAGCATTTT.

This clone was seen just once. This rearrangement joins TRBV19 to TRBJ1-1; 7 bases fit TRBD1. CDR3 length: 14 residues. V was pared by 0 bases and J by 6 bases, with 4 bases of the junction left unmatched. Germline-derived CDR1 and CDR2 are LNHDA and SQIVND (reference sequence). CDR3 DNA sequence: TGTGCCAGTAGTATAGAGGGCAGGGGGGCTGAAGCTTTCTTT. Translated: CASSIEGRGAEAFF.

This chain uses TRBV6-5 with TRBJ2-7, with 8 bases identical to TRBD2. The V and J ends lost 7 bases and 7 bases, in that order; junction bases with no gene match: 12. Germline CDR1 reads MNHEY; CDR2 reads SVGAGI. This CDR3 spans 14 amino acids. The CDR3 nucleotides are TGTGCCAGCAACTTCGAACTAGCGGAACCAGAGCAGTACTTC. It translates to CASNFELAEPEQYF.

The CDR3 DNA sequence: TGCAGTGCTAGTCAGACTAGCCGAGGGGAGCAGTACTTC. This sequence encodes CSASQTSRGEQYF. This rearrangement joins TRBV20-1 to TRBJ2-7, with 7 bases fitting TRBD2. The CDR3 totals 13 residues. Germline CDR1 and CDR2: DFQATT and SNEGSKA (reference sequence). V lost 3 bases and J lost 7; bases outside the gene matches: 9.

V gene TRBV5-1 combines with J gene TRBJ1-4; D call uncertain. The CDR3 is 16 amino acids. V shed 3 bases and J shed 7 bases, with 19 bases lying between them. Germline V gene lookup returns CDR1 SGHRS and CDR2 YFSETQ. The CDR3 DNA is TGCGCCAGCAGCTGGAACGAGGGTGGTTTAGGTGAAAAACTGTTTTTT. This translates into CASSWNEGGLGEKLFF.

The chain combines TRBV12-3 or TRBV12-4 with TRBJ2-5; TRBD2 agrees at 10 bases. V was pared by 8 bases and J by 9 bases, with 9 bases of the junction left unmatched. The CDR3 sequence is 13 residues long. This CDR3 is CASGTSVLGAQYF. CDR3 nucleotide sequence: TGTGCCAGCGGGACTAGCGTTCTTGGGGCCCAGTACTTC.

This chain links TRBV5-6 with TRBJ2-7, with a weak D call TRBD2 (6 bases). CDR3 length: 11 amino acids. V was cut by 2 bases and J by 7 bases, with 7 bases left in between. Germline V gene sequence: CDR1 SGHDT, CDR2 YYEEEE. Here the CDR3 DNA reads TGTGCCAGCAGCTTAGGGACTGAGCAGTACTTC. It translates to CASSLGTEQYF.

This chain uses TRBV7-9 with TRBJ1-2; D remains unclear. The length of the CDR3 is 13 residues. Trimming took off 5 bases at V and 4 bases at J, with 11 bases between the two ends. Germline V CDR1 and CDR2: SEHNR, FQNEAQ (reference sequence). CDR3 sequence: CASSPRVGYGYTF. For the CDR3, the DNA is TGTGCCAGCAGCCCCCGGGTAGGCTATGGCTACACCTTC.

This clone was observed a handful of times. The rearrangement links TRBV6-2 or TRBV6-3 to TRBJ2-1, with D perhaps TRBD2 (5 bases). The germline V and J ends were trimmed by 5 bases and 7 bases, with 15 bases remaining between them. This CDR3 has 14 amino acids. Germline V CDR1 and CDR2: MNHEY, SVGEGT. The CDR3 bases are TGTGCCAGCAGTGACCGCCGGGAAGGAAATGAGCAGTTCTTC. Translation gives CASSDRREGNEQFF.